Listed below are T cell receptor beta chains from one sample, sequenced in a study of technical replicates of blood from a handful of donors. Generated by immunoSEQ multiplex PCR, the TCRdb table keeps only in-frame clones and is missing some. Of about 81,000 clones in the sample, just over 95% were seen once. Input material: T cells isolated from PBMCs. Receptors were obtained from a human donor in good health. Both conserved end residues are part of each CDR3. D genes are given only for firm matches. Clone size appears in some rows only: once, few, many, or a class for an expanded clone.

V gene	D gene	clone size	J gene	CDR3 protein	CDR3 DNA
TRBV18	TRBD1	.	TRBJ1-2	CASSGAPTGGDYGYTF	TGTGCCAGCTCAGGGGCACCGACAGGGGGTGACTATGGCTACACCTTC
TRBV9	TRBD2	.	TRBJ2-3	CASSVSGGDTDTQYF	TGTGCCAGCAGCGTTAGTGGGGGGGACACAGATACGCAGTATTTT
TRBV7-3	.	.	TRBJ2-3	CASTEAGTDTQYF	TGTGCCAGCACGGAGGCGGGCACAGATACGCAGTATTTT
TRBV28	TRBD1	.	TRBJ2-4	CASSQGPKNIQYF	TGTGCCAGCTCACAGGGGCCCAAAAACATTCAGTACTTC
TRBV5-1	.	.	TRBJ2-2	CASSLGQNTGELFF	TGCGCCAGCAGCTTGGGACAGAACACCGGGGAGCTGTTTTTT
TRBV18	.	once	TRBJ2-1	CASSPSQDNEQFF	TGTGCCAGCTCACCGTCCCAGGACAATGAGCAGTTCTTC
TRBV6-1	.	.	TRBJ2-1	CASSEWVASSYNEQFF	TGTGCCAGCAGTGAATGGGTGGCTAGCTCCTACAATGAGCAGTTCTTC
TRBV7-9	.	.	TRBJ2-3	CASSTGLSTDTQYF	TGTGCCAGCAGCACGGGACTTTCCACAGATACGCAGTATTTT
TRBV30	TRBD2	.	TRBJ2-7	CAWRQGLAGYEQYF	TGTGCCTGGAGACAGGGCCTAGCGGGGTACGAGCAGTACTTC
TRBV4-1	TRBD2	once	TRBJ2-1	CASSQESGGWNEQFF	TGCGCCAGCAGCCAAGAAAGCGGGGGGTGGAATGAGCAGTTCTTC
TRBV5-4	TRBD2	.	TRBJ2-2	CASSDKSGALVGELFF	TGTGCCAGCAGCGACAAGAGCGGGGCTTTAGTCGGGGAGCTGTTTTTT
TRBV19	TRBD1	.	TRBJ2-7	CASKDRGKPYEQYF	TGTGCCAGTAAGGACAGGGGGAAGCCCTACGAGCAGTACTTC
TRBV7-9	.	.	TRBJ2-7	CASSPRTAGLEQYF	TGTGCCAGCAGCCCTAGGACAGCCGGTCTCGAGCAGTACTTC
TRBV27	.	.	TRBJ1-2	CASSQGLGYTF	TGTGCCAGCAGTCAGGGGCTTGGCTACACCTTC
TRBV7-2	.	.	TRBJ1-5	CASSSRGGQPQHF	TGTGCCAGCAGCTCCCGGGGTGGTCAGCCCCAGCATTTT
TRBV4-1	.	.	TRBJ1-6	CASSQDGKGGFQALHF	TGCGCCAGCAGCCAAGATGGGAAGGGGGGGTTTCAAGCCCTCCACTTT
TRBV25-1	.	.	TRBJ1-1	CASRRAVGAEAFF	TGTGCCAGCAGGAGGGCGGTGGGCGCTGAAGCTTTCTTT
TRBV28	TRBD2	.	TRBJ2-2	CASSLKLAGVTGELFF	TGTGCCAGCAGTTTGAAACTAGCGGGAGTCACCGGGGAGCTGTTTTTT
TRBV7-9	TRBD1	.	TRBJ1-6	CASSRDRDNSPLHF	TGTGCCAGCAGCCGGGACAGGGATAATTCACCCCTCCACTTT
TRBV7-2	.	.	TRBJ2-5	CASSLGSRVGTQYF	TGTGCCAGCAGCTTAGGGTCCAGGGTGGGGACCCAGTACTTC
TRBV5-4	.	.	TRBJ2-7	CASSPWDTSYEQYF	TGTGCCAGCAGCCCCTGGGACACCTCCTACGAGCAGTACTTC
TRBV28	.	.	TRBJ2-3	CASRGRTDTQYF	TGTGCCAGCAGGGGCAGGACAGATACGCAGTATTTT
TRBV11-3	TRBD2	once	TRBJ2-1	CASSPTSGGANEQFF	TGTGCCAGCAGCCCTACTAGCGGGGGGGCCAATGAGCAGTTCTTC
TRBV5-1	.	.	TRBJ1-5	CASSLGSTADQPQHF	TGCGCCAGCAGCTTGGGGTCGACAGCAGATCAGCCCCAGCATTTT
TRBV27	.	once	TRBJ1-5	CASSLYGSNQPQHF	TGTGCCAGCAGTTTATACGGGAGCAATCAGCCCCAGCATTTT
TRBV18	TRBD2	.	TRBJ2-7	CASSPTSQREGRGEQYF	TGTGCCAGCTCACCAACGTCCCAGCGGGAGGGCCGCGGCGAGCAGTACTTC
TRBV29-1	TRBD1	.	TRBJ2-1	CSATGTGAYNEQFF	TGCAGCGCAACTGGGACAGGAGCTTACAATGAGCAGTTCTTC
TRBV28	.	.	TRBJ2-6	CASSNIISGANVLTF	TGTGCCAGCAGTAACATTATCTCTGGGGCCAACGTCCTGACTTTC
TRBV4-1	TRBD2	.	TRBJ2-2	CASSQDLRGGRYTGELFF	TGCGCCAGCAGCCAAGATCTTAGGGGAGGGCGGTATACCGGGGAGCTGTTTTTT
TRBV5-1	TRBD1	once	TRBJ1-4	CASSRGTGDEKLFF	TGCGCCAGCAGCCGCGGGACAGGGGACGAAAAACTGTTTTTT
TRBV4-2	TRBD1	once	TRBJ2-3	CASSQAAGGSTDTQYF	TGTGCCAGCAGCCAAGCCGCAGGGGGCAGCACAGATACGCAGTATTTT
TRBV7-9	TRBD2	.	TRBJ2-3	CASSLGGGRTDTQYF	TGTGCCAGCAGCTTAGGCGGGGGGCGCACAGATACGCAGTATTTT
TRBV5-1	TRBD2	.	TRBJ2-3	CASSWGPSGGNTDTQYF	TGCGCCAGCAGCTGGGGGCCTAGCGGGGGGAACACAGATACGCAGTATTTT
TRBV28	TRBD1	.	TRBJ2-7	CASRTGAEGEQYF	TGTGCCAGCAGGACAGGGGCGGAGGGCGAGCAGTACTTC
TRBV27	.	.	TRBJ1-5	CASSFREDQPQHF	TGTGCCAGCAGTTTCCGCGAGGATCAGCCCCAGCATTTT
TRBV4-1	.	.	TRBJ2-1	CASSTHTIGNEQFF	TGCGCCAGCAGCACACACACTATAGGCAATGAGCAGTTCTTC
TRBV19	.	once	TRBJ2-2	CASSRVSGELFF	TGTGCCAGTAGCCGGGTGAGCGGGGAGCTGTTTTTT
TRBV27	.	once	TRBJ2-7	CASRSNLGVNEQYF	TGTGCCAGCAGATCTAACCTGGGAGTAAACGAGCAGTACTTC
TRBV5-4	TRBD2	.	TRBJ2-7	CASSQAGIAGNEQYF	TGTGCCAGCAGCCAGGCGGGAATAGCGGGGAACGAGCAGTACTTC
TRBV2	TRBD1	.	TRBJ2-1	CASPGTGEVNEQFF	TGTGCCAGCCCCGGGACAGGGGAGGTCAATGAGCAGTTCTTC
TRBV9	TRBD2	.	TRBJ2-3	CASSVGPGGSTDTQYF	TGTGCCAGCAGCGTAGGTCCGGGGGGGTCCACAGATACGCAGTATTTT
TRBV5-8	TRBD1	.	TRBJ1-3	CASSYPGQAGNTIYF	TGTGCCAGCAGCTATCCGGGACAGGCTGGAAACACCATATATTTT
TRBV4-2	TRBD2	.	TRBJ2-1	CASSLSNPGLAGLSEQFF	TGTGCCAGCAGCTTATCGAACCCGGGACTAGCGGGGTTGAGTGAGCAGTTCTTC
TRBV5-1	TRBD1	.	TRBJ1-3	CASSLGQGEVIYF	TGCGCCAGCAGCTTGGGTCAGGGGGAAGTCATATATTTT
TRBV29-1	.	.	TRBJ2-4	CSVVSVAKNIQYF	TGCAGCGTTGTGTCGGTAGCCAAAAACATTCAGTACTTC
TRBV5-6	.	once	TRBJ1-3	CASSLPPTSSGNTIYF	TGTGCCAGCAGCTTACCCCCAACTTCCTCTGGAAACACCATATATTTT
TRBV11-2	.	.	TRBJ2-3	CASSPPPTTDTQYF	TGTGCCAGCAGCCCTCCCCCTACCACAGATACGCAGTATTTT
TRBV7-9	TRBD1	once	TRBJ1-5	CASSSVQGHQPQHF	TGTGCCAGCAGCTCGGTACAGGGGCATCAGCCCCAGCATTTT
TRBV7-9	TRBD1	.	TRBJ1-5	CASSLGGTGNQPQHF	TGTGCCAGCAGCTTAGGAGGGACAGGTAATCAGCCCCAGCATTTT
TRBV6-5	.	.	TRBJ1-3	CASSYSPRSGNTIYF	TGTGCCAGCAGTTACTCACCCCGGTCTGGAAACACCATATATTTT
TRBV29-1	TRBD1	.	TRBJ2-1	CSVATGTGVNEQFF	TGCAGCGTTGCTACCGGGACAGGGGTAAATGAGCAGTTCTTC
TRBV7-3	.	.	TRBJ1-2	CASSSQEGTGYTF	TGTGCCAGCAGCTCCCAGGAGGGTACCGGCTACACCTTC
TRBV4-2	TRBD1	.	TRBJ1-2	CASSQESGTGLDGYTF	TGTGCCAGCAGCCAAGAGTCCGGGACAGGGTTAGATGGCTACACCTTC
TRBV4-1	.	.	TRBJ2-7	CASSQDRTGVEQYF	TGCGCCAGCAGCCAAGATAGAACCGGAGTCGAGCAGTACTTC
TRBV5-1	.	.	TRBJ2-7	CASRGDLLGEQYF	TGCGCCAGCAGAGGGGACTTACTGGGCGAGCAGTACTTC
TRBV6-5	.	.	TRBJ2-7	CASREGTEGYEQYF	TGTGCCAGCAGGGAGGGGACTGAAGGCTACGAGCAGTACTTC
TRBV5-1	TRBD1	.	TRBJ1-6	CASSPLDPTGGGSPLHF	TGCGCCAGCAGCCCCCTCGATCCCACAGGGGGCGGTTCACCCCTCCACTTT
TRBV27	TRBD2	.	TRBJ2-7	CASSPTTSGSYEQYF	TGTGCCAGCAGTCCGACGACTAGCGGATCCTACGAGCAGTACTTC